Listed below are T cell receptor beta chains from one sample, sequenced in a study of vaccination effects on CD4 cells after COVID-19. For these TCRs, the target antigens are not known. Sequencing was performed with immunoSEQ multiplex PCR; in TCRdb, only in-frame clones are kept and a portion is missing. The table shows tens of thousands of clones, with roughly 74% occurring only once. The specimen was CD4+ T cells from PBMCs cultured without peptide, collected after COVID-19 vaccination. These receptors were collected from a human donor who received a COVID-19 vaccine. Each CDR3 is given with its conserved first and last residue. The D gene is left open where the match is weak. A clone size is listed for some rows: how often the clone was seen (once, few, many), or a class if it is expanded.

few TRBJ1-3 NA TRBV7-2 CASSHRSSGGNTIYF TGTGCCAGCAGCCACAGGTCCTCCGGTGGAAACACCATATATTTT
NA TRBJ1-5 NA TRBV5-6 CASSLGFGVSQPQHF TGTGCCAGCAGCTTGGGATTCGGGGTATCTCAGCCCCAGCATTTT
NA TRBJ2-3 TRBD1 TRBV11-2 CASSFHEGAGDTQYF TGTGCCAGCAGCTTTCACGAGGGGGCAGGGGATACGCAGTATTTT
NA TRBJ2-1 TRBD1 TRBV5-6 CASSQNFGTGLYNEQFF TGTGCCAGCAGCCAAAACTTCGGGACAGGTCTATACAATGAGCAGTTCTTC
few TRBJ2-3 TRBD1 TRBV29-1 CSVGLGTGEGSQYF TGCAGCGTTGGTTTAGGGACAGGGGAAGGGTCGCAGTATTTT
NA TRBJ2-3 TRBD2 TRBV9 CASSPAASGGPGTQYF TGTGCCAGCAGCCCAGCGGCTAGCGGGGGGCCGGGGACGCAGTATTTT
NA TRBJ2-3 TRBD2 TRBV18 CASSPTHSSGATDTQYF TGTGCCAGCTCACCCACCCACTCCAGCGGGGCCACAGATACGCAGTATTTT
NA TRBJ2-5 TRBD2 TRBV6-4 CASSDTGGAMETQYF TGTGCCAGCAGTGACACCGGGGGGGCCATGGAGACCCAGTACTTC
NA TRBJ1-1 TRBD1 TRBV19 CASLQDRDRAAEAFF TGTGCCAGTCTGCAGGACAGGGATAGGGCCGCTGAAGCTTTCTTT
NA TRBJ2-1 NA TRBV18 CASSRGLQAEQFF TGTGCCAGCTCACGGGGCTTACAGGCTGAGCAGTTCTTC
few TRBJ2-2 NA TRBV23-1 CASSQYGGDTGELFF TGCGCCAGCAGTCAGTACGGAGGGGACACCGGGGAGCTGTTTTTT
NA TRBJ2-5 NA TRBV2 CASSKDRTYQETQYF TGTGCCAGCAGTAAAGACAGGACGTACCAAGAGACCCAGTACTTC
NA TRBJ2-5 NA TRBV10-3 CAISGLPGASGETQYF TGTGCCATCAGTGGCCTCCCGGGGGCCTCGGGGGAGACCCAGTACTTC
few TRBJ1-5 NA TRBV28 CASSLPVGQPQHF TGTGCCAGCAGTCTCCCAGTAGGTCAGCCCCAGCATTTT
NA TRBJ2-3 NA TRBV6-4 CASSLHGREGTDTQYF TGTGCCAGCAGCCTCCACGGGAGAGAGGGCACAGATACGCAGTATTTT
NA TRBJ2-5 NA TRBV4-1 CASSRSQGKETQYF TGCGCCAGCAGTCGCAGTCAGGGTAAAGAGACCCAGTACTTC
few TRBJ1-6 NA TRBV18 CASSPQNAQGNNSPLHF TGTGCCAGCTCACCACAAAATGCTCAGGGAAATAATTCACCCCTCCACTTT
NA TRBJ1-1 NA TRBV20-1 CLTDSNTEAFF TGCCTGACGGACTCGAACACTGAAGCTTTCTTT
NA TRBJ1-2 NA TRBV27 CASSSAGTKGGYTF TGTGCCAGCAGTTCCGCAGGGACAAAGGGAGGCTACACCTTC
NA TRBJ1-2 TRBD1 TRBV5-5 CASSLVGTDPIYGYTF TGTGCCAGCAGCTTGGTCGGGACAGATCCTATCTATGGCTACACCTTC
few TRBJ1-6 TRBD1 TRBV9 CASSSSLWTGLGNSPLHF TGTGCCAGCAGCTCATCCTTATGGACAGGGTTGGGGAATTCACCCCTCCACTTT
NA TRBJ1-2 NA TRBV28 CASSPSNYGYTF TGTGCCAGCAGTCCCTCTAACTATGGCTACACCTTC
few TRBJ1-2 NA TRBV14 CASSRVDGTVYGYTF TGTGCCAGCAGCCGAGTGGACGGAACCGTCTATGGCTACACCTTC
NA TRBJ1-3 NA TRBV28 CASSPRQVLDSGNTIYF TGTGCCAGCAGTCCAAGACAGGTTCTTGACTCTGGAAACACCATATATTTT
few TRBJ2-2 NA TRBV5-4 CASSFKEDTGELFF TGTGCCAGCAGCTTTAAGGAGGACACCGGGGAGCTGTTTTTT
NA TRBJ2-5 NA TRBV28 CASSLEFGKTQYF TGTGCCAGCAGTTTGGAGTTCGGGAAGACCCAGTACTTC
NA TRBJ1-3 NA TRBV30 CAWSVNSGNTIYF TGTGCCTGGAGCGTAAACTCTGGAAACACCATATATTTT
NA TRBJ1-4 NA TRBV7-2 CASSLDFVGLSNEKLFF TGTGCCAGCAGCTTAGATTTCGTGGGGTTGTCTAATGAAAAACTGTTTTTT
once TRBJ1-1 NA TRBV24-1 CATSDTLGRAFF TGTGCCACCAGTGATACCTTGGGTCGGGCTTTCTTT
NA TRBJ1-1 NA TRBV5-1 CASSLVPQGGTEAFF TGCGCCAGCAGCTTGGTACCCCAGGGAGGCACTGAAGCTTTCTTT
NA TRBJ1-1 NA TRBV28 CASSSLGIGNTEAFF TGTGCCAGCAGTTCCCTGGGGATTGGGAACACTGAAGCTTTCTTT
NA TRBJ2-5 NA TRBV29-1 CSVEDRYRQETQYF TGCAGCGTTGAAGATCGATACAGACAAGAGACCCAGTACTTC
few TRBJ1-2 NA TRBV19 CASSIAATNYGYTF TGTGCCAGTAGTATAGCCGCGACGAACTATGGCTACACCTTC
NA TRBJ2-3 NA TRBV2 CASSEDWLGSDTQYF TGTGCCAGCAGTGAAGACTGGTTAGGTTCAGATACGCAGTATTTT
NA TRBJ2-5 NA TRBV18 CASSPPSGGEETQYF TGTGCCAGCTCACCACCGTCAGGCGGGGAAGAGACCCAGTACTTC
NA TRBJ2-5 TRBD2 TRBV7-2 CASSLYTGGRETQYF TGTGCCAGCAGCTTATACACGGGGGGTCGGGAGACCCAGTACTTC
NA TRBJ2-1 NA TRBV15 CATSRGGIPYNEQFF TGTGCCACCAGCAGAGGGGGCATTCCTTACAATGAGCAGTTCTTC
NA TRBJ1-1 TRBD1 TRBV29-1 CSVRGTMNTEAFF TGCAGCGTCAGGGGGACCATGAACACTGAAGCTTTCTTT
NA TRBJ1-4 TRBD1 TRBV9 CASSVDRGNEKLFF TGTGCCAGCAGCGTAGACAGGGGAAACGAAAAACTGTTTTTT
NA TRBJ1-3 TRBD1 TRBV6-5 CASSYPGQSSGNTIYF TGTGCCAGCAGTTACCCGGGACAGAGCTCTGGAAACACCATATATTTT
NA TRBJ2-1 NA TRBV6-1 CASSEFVVGNKIF TGTGCCAGCAGTGAATTTGTTGTGGGCAACAAGATCTTC
few TRBJ1-2 NA TRBV14 CASSQDGYYGYTF TGTGCCAGCAGCCAGGACGGCTACTATGGCTACACCTTC
NA TRBJ2-5 NA TRBV3-1/TRBV3-2 CASRPPGGRETQYF TGTGCCAGCAGACCCCCTGGGGGGAGGGAGACCCAGTACTTC
once TRBJ1-6 TRBD1 TRBV20-1 CSASPGQAPYNSPLHF TGCAGTGCTAGTCCTGGACAGGCCCCCTATAATTCACCCCTCCACTTT
NA TRBJ2-1 TRBD2 TRBV6-5 CASSYRGLAADEQFF TGTGCCAGCAGTTACCGGGGACTAGCTGCGGATGAGCAGTTCTTC
NA TRBJ2-3 NA TRBV12-3/TRBV12-4 CASSSTDTQYF TGTGCCAGCAGTAGCACAGATACGCAGTATTTT
NA TRBJ1-5 NA TRBV7-7 CASSLAGLMGVPGNQPQHF TGTGCCAGCAGCTTAGCGGGTTTAATGGGGGTGCCAGGGAATCAGCCCCAGCATTTT
NA TRBJ1-4 TRBD1 TRBV28 CASSQLGQPNEKLFF TGTGCCAGCAGCCAACTGGGACAGCCTAATGAAAAACTGTTTTTT
NA TRBJ2-3 NA TRBV9 CASSVVGSTDTQYF TGTGCCAGCAGCGTAGTGGGTAGCACAGATACGCAGTATTTT
NA TRBJ1-5 NA TRBV21-1 CASSNRQGRRGNQPQHF TGTGCCAGCAGCAATCGACAGGGGAGAAGGGGCAATCAGCCCCAGCATTTT
NA TRBJ2-1 TRBD2 TRBV18 CASSPPAGAYNEQFF TGTGCCAGCTCACCCCCAGCGGGGGCCTACAATGAGCAGTTCTTC